The rows below give T cell receptor beta chains drawn from one sample of a study of T cell responses to AZD1222 COVID-19 vaccine. The repertoire was sequenced with immunoSEQ multiplex PCR; TCRdb's copy has only in-frame clones and lacks some. The table has about 110,000 clones, approximately 89% seen once. The source was peripheral blood, collected on day 0 of MenACWY control vaccination. The receptors originated from an adult in good health. Each CDR3 is given with its conserved first and last residue. The D gene is left open where the match is weak. Only part of the rows carry a size: once, few, many, or a class if the clone is expanded.

D,J,V,size,CDR3,DNA
TRBD2,TRBJ2-1,TRBV9,.,CASSVPREAGARSSYNEQFF,TGTGCCAGCAGCGTACCTCGAGAAGCGGGGGCTCGGAGCTCCTACAATGAGCAGTTCTTC
.,TRBJ2-7,TRBV7-3,.,CASSLNRDSYEQYF,TGTGCCAGCAGCTTAAACAGGGATTCCTACGAGCAGTACTTC
TRBD2,TRBJ2-3,TRBV19,.,CASSISTSKSDTQYF,TGTGCCAGTAGTATATCGACTAGCAAGTCTGATACGCAGTATTTT
TRBD1,TRBJ1-3,TRBV6-5,.,CASSWDRGNTIYF,TGTGCCAGCAGCTGGGACAGGGGAAACACCATATATTTT
.,TRBJ2-7,TRBV5-1,.,CASSLARERDYEQYF,TGCGCCAGCAGCTTGGCCAGGGAGCGTGACTACGAGCAGTACTTC
.,TRBJ2-7,TRBV4-2,.,CASSPGSPYEQYF,TGTGCCAGCAGCCCAGGGTCCCCCTACGAGCAGTACTTC
TRBD1,TRBJ2-6,TRBV5-1,.,CASSSGQGAGGANVLTF,TGCGCCAGCAGCTCCGGACAGGGGGCTGGTGGGGCCAACGTCCTGACTTTC
TRBD1,TRBJ1-6,TRBV7-8,.,CASSLRTGDNSPLHF,TGTGCCAGCAGCTTAAGGACAGGGGATAATTCACCCCTCCACTTT
TRBD2,TRBJ2-3,TRBV7-8,.,CASRPGIAGEAQYF,TGTGCCAGCAGACCCGGCATAGCGGGGGAAGCGCAGTATTTT
.,TRBJ1-2,TRBV9,.,CASSVAGTELMDGYTF,TGTGCCAGCAGCGTAGCCGGGACCGAGCTTATGGATGGCTACACCTTC
.,TRBJ1-6,TRBV9,once,CASSVSQGGSPLHF,TGTGCCAGCAGCGTATCCCAGGGAGGATCACCCCTCCACTTT